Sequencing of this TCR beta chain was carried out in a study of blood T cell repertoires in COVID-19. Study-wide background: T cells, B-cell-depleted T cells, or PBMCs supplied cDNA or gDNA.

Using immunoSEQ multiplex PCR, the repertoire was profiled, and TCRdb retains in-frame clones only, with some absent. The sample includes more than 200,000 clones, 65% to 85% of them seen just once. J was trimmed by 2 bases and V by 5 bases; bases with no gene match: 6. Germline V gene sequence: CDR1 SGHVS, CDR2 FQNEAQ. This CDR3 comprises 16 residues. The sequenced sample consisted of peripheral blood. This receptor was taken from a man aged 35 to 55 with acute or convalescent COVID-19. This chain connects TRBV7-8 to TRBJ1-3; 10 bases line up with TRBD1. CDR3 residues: CASSQLGTGAGNTIYF. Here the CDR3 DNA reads TGTGCCAGCAGCCAGTTGGGGACAGGGGCTGGAAACACCATATATTTT.